The T cell receptor (beta chain) under discussion was sequenced for a study of CXCR3-negative and CXCR3-positive naive CD8 T cells. Study as a whole: The study obtained approximately 130 million TRB reads, about 1.5 +/- 0.3 million per library. General study results and limits: Partly lower CXCR3 expression followed cryopreservation, and most assays relied on fresh PBMCs.

Germline V CDR1 and CDR2: LGHNA, YSLEER. This CDR3 is built from 15 residues. The TRB cDNA libraries were prepared by 5' RACE with UMI labels. TCRdb re-called the 5' RACE reads and catalogs CDR3 proteins one per entry, DNA excluded. This table holds 80,000 to 95,000 distinct CDR3 sequences. As for this clonotype: Its target is unknown.

The rearrangement uses TRBV4-3 and TRBJ2-2. The sequence was collected from a human donor in good health. Some clones in this sample may be carry-over from other donors' samples. Sample: naive CXCR3- CD8+ T cells from blood. Subset of the sample: CD45RO-CCR7+CD27+CD95- naive CD8+ T cells lacking CXCR3 (TNR3-). The CDR3 loop is CASSQDRINTGELFF.